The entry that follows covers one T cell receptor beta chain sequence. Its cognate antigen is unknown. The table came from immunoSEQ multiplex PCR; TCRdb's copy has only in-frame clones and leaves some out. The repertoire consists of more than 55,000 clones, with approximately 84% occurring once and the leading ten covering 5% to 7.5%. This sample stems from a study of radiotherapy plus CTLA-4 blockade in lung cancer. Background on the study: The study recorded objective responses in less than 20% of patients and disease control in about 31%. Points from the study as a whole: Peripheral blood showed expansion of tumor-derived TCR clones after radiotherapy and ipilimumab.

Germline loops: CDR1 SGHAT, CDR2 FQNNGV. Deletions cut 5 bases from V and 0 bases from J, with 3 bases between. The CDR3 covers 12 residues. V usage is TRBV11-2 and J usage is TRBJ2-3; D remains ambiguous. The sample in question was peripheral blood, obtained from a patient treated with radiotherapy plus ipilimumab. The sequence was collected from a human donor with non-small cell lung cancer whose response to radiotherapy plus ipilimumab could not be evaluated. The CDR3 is CASSPSTDTQYF. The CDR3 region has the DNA TGTGCCAGCAGCCCAAGCACAGATACGCAGTATTTT.